This T cell receptor beta chain comes out of a study of blood T cells in healthy people across ages. Alongside a J-beta primer mix, a sample-barcoded 5' primer served in a second PCR lasting about 7 to 12 cycles. Each of the cDNA molecules was tagged by a template-switch adaptor with 12 random nucleotides. TCRdb re-called the 5' RACE reads through MiXCR, storing one row per CDR3 protein. The sample carries 780,000 or so distinct CDR3 sequences, about 55% recorded once. Concerning this clonotype: What it binds is not known.

The germline gives CDR1 SGHRS, CDR2 YFSETQ. The V segment lost 4 bases and the J segment 9 bases; nucleotides outside the gene matches: 7. The CDR3 sequence is 13 residues long. The sample providers were healthy Caucasian people from Russia, aged roughly 6 to 95. Regarding the study as a whole: Per million T cells, TCR beta diversity dropped roughly linearly as age increased.

Sequences were obtained from blood. The receptor's source is a man aged 80 or over in good health. The chain joins TRBV5-1 to TRBJ2-1, with TRBD1 identical over 7 bases. CDR3 sequence (DNA): TGCGCCAGCAGCGCGACAGGGTTGGGTGAGCAGTTCTTC. It is translated as CASSATGLGEQFF.